This TCR beta chain was identified in a study of blood T cells in healthy people across ages. About this clonotype: What it binds is unknown.

V dropped 1 base and J dropped 0 bases, with 16 bases sitting between them. The CDR3 runs to 18 residues. Germline CDR1 and CDR2: LGHNA and YSLEER. Study-level findings and limits: Diversity was estimated from one million T cells, and these estimates were considered underestimates. Strong correlation was found linking TCR beta diversity to naive T cell percentage. A greater number of naive CD4+ cells and higher diversity distinguished long-lived donors from aged donors.

It was with a sample-barcoded 5' primer and a J-beta primer mix that a second PCR of roughly 7 to 11 cycles was run. At least 3 million CDR3-containing paired-end reads were obtained per sample. TCRdb independently ran MiXCR on the 5' RACE reads; one entry per CDR3 protein. This repertoire shows roughly 1.9 million distinct CDR3 sequences, about two fifths found once; its top ten account for around 23%. Sequencing was carried out using blood. This clonotype was obtained from a human donor in good health. V and J are TRBV4-3 and TRBJ1-5; D is uncertain. In DNA form, the CDR3 reads TGCGCCAGCAGCCAAGTTGTTACGGACCGTTATAGCAATCAGCCCCAGCATTTT. As protein: CASSQVVTDRYSNQPQHF.